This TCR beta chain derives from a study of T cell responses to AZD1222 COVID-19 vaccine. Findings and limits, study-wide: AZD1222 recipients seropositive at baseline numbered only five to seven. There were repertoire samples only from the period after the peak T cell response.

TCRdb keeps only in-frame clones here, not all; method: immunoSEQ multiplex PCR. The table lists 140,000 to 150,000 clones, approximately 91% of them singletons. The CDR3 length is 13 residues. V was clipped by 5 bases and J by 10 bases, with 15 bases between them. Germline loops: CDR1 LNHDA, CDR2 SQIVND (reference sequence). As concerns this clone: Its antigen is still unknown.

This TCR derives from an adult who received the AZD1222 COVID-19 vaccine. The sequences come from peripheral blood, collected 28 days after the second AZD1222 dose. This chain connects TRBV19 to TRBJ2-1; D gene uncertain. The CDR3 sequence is CASSPLPLGEQFF. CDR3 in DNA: TGTGCCAGTAGTCCCCTCCCGTTGGGAGAGCAGTTCTTC. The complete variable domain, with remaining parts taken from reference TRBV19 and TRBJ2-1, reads DGGITQSPKYLFRKEGQNVTLSCEQNLNHDAMYWYRQDPGQGLRLIYYSQIVNDFQKGDIAEGYSVSREKKESFPLTVTSAQKNPTAFYLCASSPLPLGEQFFGPGTRLTVL.